This paragraph reports one T cell receptor beta chain. Its cognate antigen is unknown. Vbeta (60) and Jbeta (13) primers were used in the PCR. Produced via immunoSEQ multiplex PCR; TCRdb's table is partial and in-frame only. This table holds 150,000 to 200,000 clones, under 80% found once. The entry originates in a study of cytomegalovirus exposure and HLA in healthy donors. Whole-study context: When just under 400 donors were genotyped, roughly 80% of them were found to fall in the Caucasian-associated ancestry cluster. Findings of the study overall: In an earlier analysis, productive rearrangement rates for most beta V segments clustered near 90% or 30%. A few chains tied to CMV proved CMV antigen-specific in vitro.

Nominal health characterized the donors when sampled, though unrecorded immune exposures were likely. Trimming stripped 2 bases from V and 3 bases from J, with 9 bases between. The V gene's germline CDR1 is SGHKS and CDR2 YYEKEE (reference sequence). This CDR3 spans 14 amino acids. The sequence came from a female donor in good health and CMV-seronegative. The sequenced sample consisted of PBMCs. This chain links TRBV5-5 with TRBJ1-5; D unclear. The DNA for the CDR3 is TGTGCCAGCAGCTTTTCCTGGCCCAATCAGCCCCAGCATTTT. Translating gives CASSFSWPNQPQHF.